This paragraph reports one T cell receptor beta chain. Other nucleotide sequences in the sample specify the same CDR3. Original data processing: ImmunoSEQ only sent back junction sequences with no quality scores, so filtering was done differently. Only in-frame clones appear in the TCRdb table, and some are missing; sequencing was by immunoSEQ multiplex PCR. That table supplies the V and J calls and clone size; D and trimming were determined from the DNA. The data hold roughly 2.5 million clones, with about 92% observed a single time. This record belongs to a study of shared clonotypes between healthy human individuals. The wider study: Ranging from 18 to 49 in age, donors were a couple of women and a few men.

The healthy adult donors were HIV-negative and reported no recent acute infections or vaccinations. Subsets obtained from CD4+ cells comprised CD45RA+ naive and CD45RA-negative memory cells. Germline lookup yields CDR1 SGHAT and CDR2 FQNNGV. This CDR3 region has 14 residues. Trimming left V 1 base short and J 0 bases short, with 6 bases between. The material sequenced was naive CD4+ T cells sorted from blood. The subset here: CD45RA+ positively selected. The V call is TRBV11-2, the J call TRBJ1-1; D is ambiguous. The receptor's source is a man aged 18 to 35 in good health. This CDR3 is CASSLAGMNTEAFF. The CDR3 coding sequence is TGTGCCAGCAGCTTAGCGGGCATGAACACTGAAGCTTTCTTT.